One sample yielded the 21 T cell receptor beta chains listed below, sequenced in a study of blood T cell repertoires in COVID-19. The data were produced by immunoSEQ multiplex PCR, yet TCRdb's version contains in-frame clones alone and is incomplete. The table shows more than 300,000 clones, with 90% to 95% occurring only once. Material: PBMCs or T cells enriched from blood (not recorded which). These receptors were obtained from a woman in her 40s who had been exposed to COVID-19.

This clone was observed a single time. The chain couples TRBV7-2 to TRBJ1-3; D is unresolved. Trimming took 7 bases from V and 0 from J, leaving 16 bases between them. The CDR3 spans 16 residues. The germline CDR1 and CDR2 sequences are SGHTA and FQGNSA. Here the CDR3 reads CASTHPGRYSGNTIYF. Here the CDR3 DNA reads TGTGCCAGCACCCATCCAGGTCGTTACTCTGGAAACACCATATATTTT.

This clone was counted once. The chain carries TRBV7-2 and TRBJ1-2, with TRBD1 matching over 8 bases. J gave up 6 bases and V 5 bases, and 11 bases lay outside the gene matches. Per the germline V gene, CDR1 is SGHTA and CDR2 is FQGNSA. This CDR3 is 15 amino acids long. The CDR3 DNA follows: TGTGCCAGCAGCAGCCGACAGGGGACGAGGAATGGCTACACCTTC. Its protein product is CASSSRQGTRNGYTF.

DNA of the CDR3: TGTGCCAGCAGCTTTTTTCAGGGGGCGGGCTACGAGCAGTACTTC. Amino acids: CASSFFQGAGYEQYF. The gene calls are TRBV5-6 and TRBJ2-7, with TRBD1 matching over 8 bases. The germline gives CDR1 SGHDT, CDR2 YYEEEE. After removal of 2 bases from V and 3 bases from J, the junction contained 7 bases not matched to a gene. This CDR3 comprises 15 residues.

The chain is built from TRBV12-5 and TRBJ1-2, with D maybe TRBD1 (5 bases). The germline V and J ends were trimmed by 4 bases and 5 bases, with 17 bases remaining between them. The CDR3 spans 15 residues. The germline V gene encodes CDR1 LGHNT and CDR2 FRNRAP. CDR3 sequence: CASGSVTGGVYGYTF. The CDR3 nucleotides are TGTGCTAGTGGTTCGGTTACAGGCGGAGTATATGGCTACACCTTC. The full variable domain, in which reference TRBV12-5 and TRBJ1-2 provide the parts outside the CDR3, is DARVTQTPRHKVTEMGQEVTMRCQPILGHNTVFWYRQTMMQGLELLAYFRNRAPLDDSGMPKDRFSAEMPDATLATLKIQPSEPRDSAVYFCASGSVTGGVYGYTFGSGTRLTVV.

The rearrangement joins TRBV2 to TRBJ1-4; 8 bases fit TRBD1. V dropped 1 base and J dropped 8; count of bases not matched to a gene: 3. CDR3 length: 14 amino acids. The V gene's germline CDR1 is SNHLY and CDR2 FYNNEI. Here the CDR3 DNA reads TGTGCCAGCAGTGAAGTCCCAGGGGGCGAAAAACTGTTTTTT. It yields the protein CASSEVPGGEKLFF.

This CDR3 is CASSSPTGTKYF. CDR3 DNA: TGTGCCAGTAGTTCCCCCACCGGGACTAAGTACTTC. This sequence joins TRBV19 and TRBJ2-4; 7 bases fit TRBD2. The CDR3 sequence is 12 residues long. Germline values: CDR1 LNHDA, CDR2 SQIVND (reference sequence). V lost 5 bases, J lost 14 bases, and 9 bases stayed unmatched.

The chain uses TRBV5-1 and TRBJ2-1, with TRBD1 identical over 9 bases. The CDR3 totals 15 residues. The ends lost 4 bases at V and 2 bases at J; junction bases unmatched: 4. The germline gives CDR1 SGHRS, CDR2 YFSETQ. The CDR3 DNA reads TGCGCCAGCAGCGTCGGGACAGGGCCCTACAATGAGCAGTTCTTC. It yields the protein CASSVGTGPYNEQFF.

This clone showed up just a few times. The CDR3 sequence is CSVEDRGQGRGWKGYTF. Here the CDR3 DNA reads TGCAGCGTTGAAGATCGGGGACAGGGAAGGGGCTGGAAGGGCTACACCTTC. V gene TRBV29-1 combines with J gene TRBJ1-2; TRBD1 agrees at 9 bases. Per the germline V gene, CDR1 is SQVTM and CDR2 is ANQGSEA. Losses at the gene ends were 0 bases for V and 8 bases for J; bases not matched to a gene: 16. CDR3 length: 17 amino acids.

This clone was counted only a few times. The chain has TRBV29-1 and TRBJ1-2; D gene uncertain. The CDR3 sequence is 14 residues long. Germline CDR1 is SQVTM and CDR2 is ANQGSEA. Trimming pared 8 bases from V and 6 bases from J, leaving 22 bases between. The CDR3 spells CSSEGGLLEDGYTF. The CDR3 bases are TGCAGCTCAGAGGGCGGTCTCCTTGAGGATGGCTACACCTTC.

The rearrangement uses TRBV11-2 and TRBJ1-5; 8 nucleotides line up with TRBD1. Per germline, CDR1 SGHAT and CDR2 FQNNGV. V shed 5 bases, J shed 5 bases, and the junction held 8 bases outside the gene matches. The CDR3 consists of 15 residues. CDR3 DNA: TGTGCCAGCAGCCACCAAGACAGGGGATATCAGCCCCAGCATTTT. Protein product: CASSHQDRGYQPQHF.

The chain has TRBV2 and TRBJ1-5; 12 bases are shared with TRBD1. CDR1 is SNHLY, CDR2 FYNNEI, per germline. This CDR3 contains 14 residues. J gave up 7 bases and V 6 bases, and 4 bases lay outside the gene matches. The CDR3 region has the DNA TGTGCCAGCAGCTCCGGGACAGGGGGCCAGCCCCAGCATTTT. It translates to CASSSGTGGQPQHF. The full variable domain, completed using reference TRBV2 and TRBJ1-5, is EPEVTQTPSHQVTQMGQEVILRCVPISNHLYFYWYRQILGQKVEFLVSFYNNEISEKSEIFDDQFSVERPDGSNFTLKIRSTKLEDSAMYFCASSSGTGGQPQHFGDGTRLSIL.

V is TRBV7-9 and J is TRBJ1-1; D perhaps matches TRBD1 (5 bases). The CDR3 loop spans 15 amino acids. The ends were cut back, 5 bases at V and 0 bases at J, with 13 bases in the middle. Germline CDR1 SEHNR, CDR2 FQNEAQ (reference sequence). CDR3 region: CASSPGQGMNTEAFF. The CDR3 nucleotides read TGTGCCAGCAGCCCCGGACAAGGAATGAACACTGAAGCTTTCTTT.

The chain carries TRBV5-5 and TRBJ2-7, with TRBD1 identical over 10 bases. With V trimmed by 6 bases and J by 2 bases, 5 bases remained unmatched. Germline loops: CDR1 SGHKS, CDR2 YYEKEE (reference sequence). The CDR3 sequence is 14 residues long. DNA for the CDR3: TGTGCCAGCAACTGGGACAGGGGAACCTACGAGCAGTACTTC. Translating it yields CASNWDRGTYEQYF.

V is TRBV13 and J is TRBJ1-6; D gene uncertain. Germline CDR1 PRHDT, CDR2 FYEKMQ (reference sequence). The CDR3 is made up of 13 amino acids. V lost 2 bases to trimming and J lost 9 bases, with 8 bases between them. The CDR3: CASSLREVSPLHF. The CDR3 bases are TGTGCCAGCAGCTTACGGGAGGTTTCACCCCTCCACTTT. Combining the CDR3 with reference TRBV13 and TRBJ1-6 gives the whole variable domain AAGVIQSPRHLIKEKRETATLKCYPIPRHDTVYWYQQGPGQDPQFLISFYEKMQSDKGSIPDRFSAQQFSDYHSELNMSSLELGDSALYFCASSLREVSPLHFGNGTRLTVT.

The chain carries TRBV18 and TRBJ1-2; D is uncertain. The CDR3 covers 12 residues. V was clipped by 2 bases and J by 5 bases, with 6 bases between them. From germline, CDR1 is KGHSH and CDR2 LQKENI. The CDR3 protein is CASSPEEYGYTF. In nucleotides, the CDR3 is TGTGCCAGCTCACCAGAAGAGTATGGCTACACCTTC.

The chain is built from TRBV27 and TRBJ1-4, with TRBD1 as a possible D gene (6 bases). Germline V gene lookup returns CDR1 MNHEY and CDR2 SMNVEV (reference sequence). Trimming took off 3 bases at V and 0 bases at J, with 11 bases between the two ends. This CDR3 spans 16 amino acids. In nucleotides, the CDR3 is TGTGCCAGCAGTTTCGACAGGAGTCCAACTAATGAAAAACTGTTTTTT. Translating it yields CASSFDRSPTNEKLFF. The full variable domain, in which reference TRBV27 and TRBJ1-4 provide the parts outside the CDR3, is EAQVTQNPRYLITVTGKKLTVTCSQNMNHEYMSWYRQDPGLGLRQIYYSMNVEVTDKGDVPEGYKVSRKEKRNFPLILESPSPNQTSLYFCASSFDRSPTNEKLFFGSGTQLSVL.

The chain uses TRBV29-1 and TRBJ2-1, with D possibly being TRBD1 (5 bases). Germline loops: CDR1 SQVTM, CDR2 ANQGSEA. This CDR3 has 15 residues. Trimming left V 5 bases short and J 7 bases short, with 21 bases between. CDR3 region: CSVKPWGGSRNEQFF. The CDR3 bases are TGCAGCGTTAAGCCTTGGGGCGGTTCCAGAAATGAGCAGTTCTTC.

The chain couples TRBV5-1 to TRBJ2-5; 9 bases are shared with TRBD2. Germline V lookup: CDR1 SGHRS, CDR2 YFSETQ. This CDR3 comprises 15 residues. V gave up 1 base and J gave up 5 bases; unmatched junction bases: 6. CDR3 residues: CASSLRLAGSETQYF. DNA for the CDR3: TGCGCCAGCAGCTTGCGGCTAGCGGGGTCGGAGACCCAGTACTTC.

The chain is built from TRBV6-2 or TRBV6-3 and TRBJ1-2; TRBD1 is a possible D gene (6 bases). This CDR3 is built from 14 residues. Germline assignment: CDR1 MNHEY and CDR2 SVGEGT. The V end lost 3 bases, the J end lost 4 bases, and 12 bases lay between the germline ends. CDR3 amino acids: CASSYGVGGYGYTF. CDR3 in DNA: TGTGCCAGCAGTTATGGAGTAGGGGGCTATGGCTACACCTTC.

This clone showed up just once. The chain has TRBV27 and TRBJ2-2, with 7 bases aligning to TRBD1. This CDR3 is 16 amino acids long. The germline CDR1 and CDR2 sequences are MNHEY and SMNVEV (reference sequence). With V trimmed by 0 bases and J by 1 base, 2 bases remained unmatched. The CDR3 sequence is CASSLSGTVNTGELFF. The CDR3 nucleotides read TGTGCCAGCAGTTTATCAGGGACAGTGAACACCGGGGAGCTGTTTTTT.

The chain links TRBV6-5 to TRBJ2-3; TRBD2 matches 8 bases. This CDR3 has 15 amino acids. CDR1 and CDR2 from the germline V gene are MNHEY and SVGAGI. V was pared by 10 bases and J by 1 base, with 10 bases of the junction left unmatched. The CDR3 loop is CAIGKAGAGTDTQYF. CDR3 coding DNA: TGTGCCATCGGGAAAGCGGGGGCGGGCACAGATACGCAGTATTTT.